This TCR beta chain derives from a study of CD8 T cells in Susac syndrome. RNA in amounts of roughly 0.5 to 1 ug was reverse transcribed with random hexamers. TCRdb fed the immunoSEQ multiplex PCR reads into MiXCR, producing one record per CDR3 protein. Of more than 95,000 distinct CDR3 sequences in the sample, around 92% are singletons; the top ten hold about 0.096%. V lost 1 base, J lost 1 base, and 7 bases lay in between. Germline CDR1 is SGHTA and CDR2 is FQGNSA. The CDR3 consists of 14 residues. Input material: CD4+ T cells from PBMCs. The rearrangement links TRBV7-2 to TRBJ1-1; no clear D gene. This sequence originates from a human donor with multiple sclerosis. The CDR3 DNA reads TGTGCCAGCAGCTTAGGGGCGAGGAACACTGAAGCTTTCTTT. Translation: CASSLGARNTEAFF.